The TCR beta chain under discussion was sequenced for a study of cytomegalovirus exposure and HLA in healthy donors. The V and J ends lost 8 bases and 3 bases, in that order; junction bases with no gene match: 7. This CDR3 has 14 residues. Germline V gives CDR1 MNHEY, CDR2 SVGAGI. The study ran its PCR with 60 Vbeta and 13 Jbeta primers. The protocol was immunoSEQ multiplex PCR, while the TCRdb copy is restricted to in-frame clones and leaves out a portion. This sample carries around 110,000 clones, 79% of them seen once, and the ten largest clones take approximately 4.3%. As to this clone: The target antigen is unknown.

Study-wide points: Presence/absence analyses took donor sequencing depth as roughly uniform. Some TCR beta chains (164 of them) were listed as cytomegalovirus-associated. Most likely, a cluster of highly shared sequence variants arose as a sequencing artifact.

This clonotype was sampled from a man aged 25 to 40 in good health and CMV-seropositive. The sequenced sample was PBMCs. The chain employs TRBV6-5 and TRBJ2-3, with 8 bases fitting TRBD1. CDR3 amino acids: CASGLDRATDTQYF. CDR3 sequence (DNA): TGTGCCAGCGGCCTGGACAGGGCGACAGATACGCAGTATTTT.